What follows are 17 T cell receptor beta chains derived from one specimen sequenced in a study of cytomegalovirus exposure and HLA in healthy donors. 60 Vbeta and 13 Jbeta primers were used in PCR. Method: immunoSEQ multiplex PCR; TCRdb's copy keeps in-frame clones and lacks some. The sample consists of fewer than 120,000 clones, 86% of them appearing once. The specimen sequenced was PBMCs. All receptors come from a man in his forties or fifties in good health and CMV-seronegative.

The V gene is TRBV6-5, the J gene TRBJ1-6; 8 nucleotides match TRBD1. The CDR3 is made up of 15 amino acids. The trim removed 6 bases at V and 9 bases at J, leaving 10 bases unmatched. Germline CDR1 reads MNHEY; CDR2 reads SVGAGI. CDR3 sequence reads: CASSPTGQGFSPLHF. Here the CDR3 DNA reads TGTGCCAGCAGCCCAACCGGACAGGGTTTTTCACCCCTCCACTTT.

This clone was seen a handful of times. The rearrangement joins TRBV28 to TRBJ1-4; D not certain. This CDR3 is 12 amino acids long. V gave up 10 bases and J gave up 7 bases, with 13 bases separating them. From germline, CDR1 is MDHEN and CDR2 SYDVKM. In nucleotides, the CDR3 is TGTGCCACCCACGGGATCCTTGAAAAACTGTTTTTT. Its translation: CATHGILEKLFF.

This clone came up once. Within the sample, other DNA sequences also encode this same CDR3. This rearrangement joins TRBV7-9 to TRBJ1-5; 8 bases map to TRBD1. V dropped 3 bases and J dropped 7; count of bases not matched to a gene: 8. The germline CDR1 and CDR2 sequences are SEHNR and FQNEAQ (reference sequence). The CDR3 runs 15 residues. CDR3 region: CASSLVGQGGQPQHF. CDR3 nucleotide sequence: TGTGCCAGCAGCTTGGTCGGACAGGGAGGACAGCCCCAGCATTTT.

The J gene is TRBJ1-5, the V gene TRBV5-6; D might be TRBD1 (6 bases). CDR3 length: 15 residues. CDR1 is SGHDT, CDR2 YYEEEE, per germline. V was pared by 4 bases and J by 7 bases, with 18 bases between. The CDR3 nucleotides are TGTGCCAGCAGCGGCGGTGGAGGCAGGGGCCAGCCCCAGCATTTT. The encoded protein is CASSGGGGRGQPQHF.

The chain uses TRBV29-1 and TRBJ2-5; D not resolved. CDR3 size: 10 residues. Germline V lookup: CDR1 SQVTM, CDR2 ANQGSEA. V lost 6 bases and J lost 9, with 11 bases in between. CDR3 sequence (DNA): TGCAGCGTCGATGACCGGGCCCAGTACTTC. Translating it yields CSVDDRAQYF.

The V call is TRBV5-6, the J call TRBJ2-7; the match to TRBD1 covers 12 bases. This CDR3 spans 16 amino acids. Unmatched junction bases numbered 8, after V lost 4 bases and J lost 3 bases. Germline assignment: CDR1 SGHDT and CDR2 YYEEEE. CDR3 nucleotide sequence: TGTGCCAGCAGCCGCCCCGGGACAGGGGGCGGCTACGAGCAGTACTTC. This gives the protein CASSRPGTGGGYEQYF.

This clone was recorded once. The gene calls are TRBV2 and TRBJ2-3; 9 bases are a match to TRBD2. V trimming: 8 bases; J trimming: 4 bases; junction bases outside the gene matches: 13. Germline CDR1 SNHLY, CDR2 FYNNEI. The CDR3 is 16 residues long. CDR3 coding DNA: TGTGCCAGCGTCGGGGAGCGGGGGGCCATCTCAGATACGCAGTATTTT. This translates into CASVGERGAISDTQYF.

The CDR3 reads CASSLGTAYNEQFF. The CDR3 DNA follows: TGTGCCAGCAGCTTAGGCACAGCCTACAATGAGCAGTTCTTC. V gene TRBV11-3 combines with J gene TRBJ2-1; D gene uncertain. V lost 1 base and J lost 2, with 6 bases in between. The germline V gene has CDR1 SGHNT and CDR2 YENEEA. The CDR3 has 14 residues. Full variable domain (remainder filled in from reference TRBV11-3 and TRBJ2-1): EAGVVQSPRYKIIEKKQPVAFWCNPISGHNTLYWYLQNLGQGPELLIRYENEEAVDDSQLPKDRFSAERLKGVDSTLKIQPAELGDSAVYLCASSLGTAYNEQFFGPGTRLTVL.

The chain links TRBV11-2 to TRBJ2-5, with D tentatively TRBD2 (6 bases). With 5 bases removed from V and 4 bases from J, the gap between germline ends came to 11 bases. CDR1 and CDR2 (germline): SGHAT, FQNNGV. The CDR3 runs 13 residues. In DNA, the CDR3 is TGTGCCAGCAGCGGAGGGATTGTAGAGACCCAGTACTTC. Its translation is CASSGGIVETQYF. Using reference TRBV11-2 and TRBJ2-5 for the parts outside the CDR3, the full variable domain is EAGVAQSPRYKIIEKRQSVAFWCNPISGHATLYWYQQILGQGPKLLIQFQNNGVVDDSQLPKDRFSAERLKGVDSTLKIQPAKLEDSAVYLCASSGGIVETQYFGPGTRLLVL.

This chain joins TRBV6-5 and TRBJ1-5, with D uncertain. Looked up from germline, CDR1 is MNHEY and CDR2 is SVGAGI. V was cut by 2 bases and J by 6 bases, with 8 bases left in between. The CDR3 is 13 residues long. This CDR3 reads CASSYRAGQPQHF. CDR3 DNA sequence: TGTGCCAGCAGTTACAGGGCGGGTCAGCCCCAGCATTTT.

The rearrangement links TRBV29-1 to TRBJ2-1, with 10 positions matching TRBD1. The CDR3 loop spans 13 amino acids. Germline CDR1 SQVTM, CDR2 ANQGSEA. V lost 7 bases and J lost 8; bases outside the gene matches: 8. The chain's CDR3 is CSAADRGAYEQFF. In DNA, the CDR3 is TGCAGCGCCGCGGACAGGGGGGCCTATGAGCAGTTCTTC.

There are a few counts of this clone. V is TRBV7-9 and J is TRBJ1-1, with no clear D. CDR3 size: 14 residues. V lost 3 bases to trimming and J lost 6 bases, with 14 bases between them. The germline gives CDR1 SEHNR, CDR2 FQNEAQ (reference sequence). CDR3 DNA: TGTGCCAGCAGCTTTGGTGAGGGCAGGTCTGAAGCTTTCTTT. This encodes CASSFGEGRSEAFF.

V usage is TRBV28 and J usage is TRBJ2-7; tentatively, D is TRBD1 (6 bases). The CDR3 loop spans 12 amino acids. Germline lookup yields CDR1 MDHEN and CDR2 SYDVKM. The V and J ends lost 7 bases and 8 bases respectively, with 15 bases between them. In nucleotides, the CDR3 is TGTGCCAGCAATACTAGACAGGCCCAGCAGTACTTC. Its translation: CASNTRQAQQYF.

This clone was seen once. The chain is built from TRBV9 and TRBJ1-1, with 7 bases identical to TRBD1. Germline CDR1 SGDLS, CDR2 YYNGEE. J lost 8 bases, V lost 1 base, and 2 bases had no gene match. The CDR3 totals 12 residues. DNA for the CDR3: TGTGCCAGCAGCGTAACACAGGGGGAAGCTTTCTTT. Residues: CASSVTQGEAFF.

This chain uses TRBV5-1 with TRBJ1-2, with 8 nucleotides matching TRBD1. Germline V gives CDR1 SGHRS, CDR2 YFSETQ. The length of the CDR3 is 13 residues. Trimming removed 4 bases from V and 8 bases from J; junction bases left unmatched: 7. CDR3 protein: CASSADRGWGYTF. The CDR3 nucleotides are TGCGCCAGCAGCGCCGACAGGGGATGGGGCTACACCTTC.

This clone has more than one count but fewer than ten. The chain is built from TRBV4-1 and TRBJ2-7; TRBD1 aligns across 9 bases. CDR3 length: 14 amino acids. V shed 4 bases, J shed 3 bases, and the junction held 4 bases outside the gene matches. The germline V gene has CDR1 MGHRA and CDR2 YSYEKL. The CDR3 region has the DNA TGCGCCAGCAGCCCGGGACAGGGTAGCTACGAGCAGTACTTC. It translates to CASSPGQGSYEQYF.

The chain is built from TRBV10-3 and TRBJ1-1, with TRBD1 matching 9 bases. This CDR3 region has 16 residues. Per the germline V gene, CDR1 is ENHRY and CDR2 is SYGVKD. The ends lost 4 bases at V and 0 bases at J; junction bases unmatched: 6. The CDR3 region is CAISGQGGTMNTEAFF. The CDR3, as DNA: TGTGCCATCAGTGGACAGGGGGGGACAATGAACACTGAAGCTTTCTTT.